These T cell receptor beta chains were read from a single sample in a study of cytomegalovirus exposure and HLA in healthy donors. Clones were sequenced by immunoSEQ multiplex PCR, and TCRdb holds only the in-frame ones, with some missing. In the table there are about 120,000 clones, more than 60% of which are singletons. Sequencing was done on a sample of PBMCs. Every receptor here comes from a woman between 40 and 50 years old in good health and CMV-seronegative. The CDR3 runs from the conserved cysteine through the conserved F or W. D genes are given only for firm matches. Clone size is given for some rows only: seen once, a few or many times, or a class if the clone is expanded.

- TRBJ1-2 - TRBV19 CASSAVSGFYGYTF TGTGCCAGTAGCGCCGTCAGCGGATTCTATGGCTACACCTTC
- TRBJ1-1 - TRBV19 CASSPRRDAGGAFF TGTGCCAGTAGCCCTCGCAGGGATGCCGGCGGAGCTTTCTTT
TRBD2 TRBJ2-2 few TRBV7-9 CATERDGNTGELFF TGTGCGACCGAGCGGGATGGGAACACCGGGGAGCTGTTTTTT
TRBD2 TRBJ2-7 once TRBV5-1 CASSFERTSGGAMLSEQYF TGCGCCAGCAGCTTTGAGCGGACTAGCGGGGGGGCGATGCTCTCCGAGCAGTACTTC
- TRBJ1-2 - TRBV6-6 CATGGYTF TGTGCCACCGGTGGCTACACCTTC
TRBD1 TRBJ1-1 - TRBV27 CASSRGQGRTEAFF TGTGCCAGCAGTCGGGGACAGGGGAGGACTGAAGCTTTCTTT
TRBD1 TRBJ2-7 - TRBV27 CASSTTGRAYEQYF TGTGCCAGCAGTACGACAGGGCGAGCCTACGAGCAGTACTTC
- TRBJ2-4 - TRBV7-8 CASSLGGGNIQYF TGTGCCAGCAGCTTAGGGGGAGGAAACATTCAGTACTTC
- TRBJ2-6 once TRBV2 CASTLGGGSSGANVLTF TGTGCCAGCACCCTCGGAGGTGGCAGTTCTGGGGCCAACGTCCTGACTTTC
TRBD1 TRBJ1-2 - TRBV18 CASSPGQGLMEGYTF TGTGCCAGCTCACCTGGACAGGGTCTAATGGAGGGCTACACCTTC
- TRBJ2-1 - TRBV5-6 CASSLGGLYNEQFF TGTGCCAGCAGCCTTGGAGGGTTGTACAATGAGCAGTTCTTC
- TRBJ1-2 few TRBV28 CASSLRADYGYTF TGTGCCAGCAGTTTGAGGGCCGACTATGGCTACACCTTC
TRBD2 TRBJ2-1 - TRBV4-1 CASSPQGLAGGGYNEQFF TGCGCCAGCAGCCCTCAGGGACTAGCGGGAGGGGGATACAATGAGCAGTTCTTC
- TRBJ2-2 few TRBV7-9 CASSFRRNTGELFF TGTGCCAGCAGCTTCCGTCGGAACACCGGGGAGCTGTTTTTT
TRBD1 TRBJ2-5 - TRBV27 CASSLRGDRGRGKTQYF TGTGCCAGCAGTTTACGGGGGGACAGGGGGCGCGGGAAGACCCAGTACTTC
- TRBJ2-2 - TRBV27 CASSHRKGPGELFF TGTGCCAGCAGCCACAGAAAAGGTCCCGGGGAGCTGTTTTTT
- TRBJ2-3 few TRBV19 CASSMDGWARRTDTQYF TGTGCCAGTAGTATGGATGGTTGGGCCAGGCGCACAGATACGCAGTATTTT